The present T cell receptor beta chain was sequenced within a study of radiation and T cells in renal cell carcinoma (dated by TCRdb to 2018 to 2020). Regarding the study in general: In total, 50 or so samples, comprising some 25 tumors and approximately 27 peripheral blood samples, were subjected to TCR beta sequencing. A total of 4 million to 5 million unique CDR3 nucleotide sequences, encoding 2.5 million to 3 million unique CDR3 amino acid sequences, were found across all 50 or so samples. The last blood draw occurred 4 weeks after radiation, at the same time as nephrectomy.

The CDR3 contains 12 residues, cysteine and phenylalanine counted. The DNA shown is the 36-base CDR3, in frame from base 1. Ends trimmed: V by 8 bases, J by 4 bases; bases unmatched to a gene: 4. CDR1 MNHEY and CDR2 SVGAGI are derived from the germline V gene. This specimen's time point label, per the study, means: blood 4 weeks post-SBRT, at nephrectomy. This sample's treatment or condition label indicates: 15 Gy SBRT to primary tumor, nephrectomy 4 weeks later. Samples came from a clinical trial, in which primary renal cell carcinomas received 15 Gy stereotactic body radiation therapy followed by nephrectomy 4 weeks later. To track tumor-enriched clonotypes, serial peripheral blood was sampled from radiation-treated patients at baseline and at 2 weeks and 4 weeks after SBRT. Every patient had renal cell carcinoma of clear cell pathology. Genomic DNA for TCR sequencing was prepared using the QIAamp DNA Blood Mini Kit (Qiagen). Samples were included in the analyses only if all quality control checks were passed.

TCR beta libraries were generated from genomic DNA with the immunoSEQ kit, following the manufacturer's recommendations. To prepare libraries, a first multiplex PCR with proprietary primers was run, followed by a second PCR that added unique barcodes, and a bead cleanup was done after each round. A kit-provided positive control reaction and a negative control reaction were included in every sample batch. The final libraries were assessed on an Agilent 4200 TapeStation D1000 ScreenTape, pooled by volume, and quantified by qPCR. Sequencing ran on an Illumina NextSeq500 with a MidOutput 150-cycle cartridge, using 156 Read1 and 15 Index1 cycles with kit custom primers. The pooled library was loaded at roughly 0.94 pM with an approximately 20% PhiX control spike-in. Per the source publication's procedure: The vendor-processed data were analyzed in R, and a clonotype was defined as all T cells that share the same CDR3 nucleotide sequence. For clone abundance analyses, frequencies were normalized to the 10,000 most abundant clones in each sample. Before analysis, public T cell clones were removed, and these numbered fewer than six per sample on average. Tumor-enriched clonotypes and baseline blood-enriched clonotypes were defined as those with an abundance difference of at least 32-fold between compartments. A beta-binomial differential abundance model was used to identify clonotypes that were expanded or contracted between blood time points. Tumor-blood repertoire similarity was measured with the Baroni-Urbani and Buser coefficient, and groups were compared using two-tailed Wilcoxon tests in R. TCRdb re-hosts the immuneACCESS table, in-frame sequences only. Its copies lack some clones; in the studies checked, an unresolved V gene accounts for under half of them, and the cause for the rest is not known. V, J and clone size are taken as reported in that table, and D and trimming were inferred from the DNA itself. Present in this sample are 25,000 to 40,000 clones, over 75% of which were seen just once. The ten top clones hold approximately 33% of the sample.

As concerns this clone: The antigen it recognizes is unknown. One base away there is no much larger clone; base qualities are not given.

General study outcomes and caveats: In blood, the top tumor clonotypes increased between baseline and 2 weeks post-radiation and then shrank by 4 weeks, which suggests that tumor-resident clones expanded only transiently. Because no pretreatment tumor biopsies were available, whether clonotypes were present in the tumor at baseline could not be determined. With a single-armed trial design, the study had no way to address how radiation dose or scheduling affects the TCR repertoire. Blood repertoire dynamics were not followed beyond 4 weeks after treatment.

The rearranged segments are TRBV6-5 and TRBJ2-5; TRBD1 aligns with 7 central bases. This receptor was obtained from a man between 60 and 70 years old with renal cell carcinoma. The source material was blood, sampled from a patient whose treatment included radiotherapy and nephrectomy. The CDR3 sequence is CASGKGAETQYF. The nucleotides are TGTGCCAGCGGGAAGGGGGCAGAGACCCAGTACTTC.